The entry below gives a single T cell receptor beta chain sequence along with its context. This sample was included in a study of regulatory T cells in long-lasting Graves disease. Looking at the study overall: Persistent cases took antithyroid drugs over 5 years and stayed TSH receptor antibody positive.

Time point indicated: persistent/refractory GD, antithyroid drugs over 5 years with positive TRAb. Generation of the TCR library employed RNA extracted from PBMCs. In this cohort, patients came from an endocrinology department located in Xi'an, China. This CDR3 is 14 amino acids long. Trimming took off 4 bases at V and 7 bases at J, with 16 bases between the two ends. Germline assignment: CDR1 SEHNR and CDR2 FQNEAQ (reference sequence). The TCR beta library used iRepertoire HTBI primers with Arm-PCR amplification of CDR3. One entry per CDR3 protein, called by TCRdb with MiXCR from the multiplex PCR reads. The sample yields about 470,000 distinct CDR3 sequences, about 22% seen once.

The chain recombines TRBV7-9 with TRBJ1-1, with D perhaps matching TRBD1 (6 bases). The specimen comprised peripheral blood mononuclear cells (PBMCs), sampled when the disease was refractory, from a patient treated with antithyroid drugs. This sequence was found in a female donor with Graves disease. Written as DNA, the CDR3 is TGTGCCAGCAGCTCGGGTTGGGGGCGCGGTGAAGCTTTCTTT. Translating gives CASSSGWGRGEAFF.